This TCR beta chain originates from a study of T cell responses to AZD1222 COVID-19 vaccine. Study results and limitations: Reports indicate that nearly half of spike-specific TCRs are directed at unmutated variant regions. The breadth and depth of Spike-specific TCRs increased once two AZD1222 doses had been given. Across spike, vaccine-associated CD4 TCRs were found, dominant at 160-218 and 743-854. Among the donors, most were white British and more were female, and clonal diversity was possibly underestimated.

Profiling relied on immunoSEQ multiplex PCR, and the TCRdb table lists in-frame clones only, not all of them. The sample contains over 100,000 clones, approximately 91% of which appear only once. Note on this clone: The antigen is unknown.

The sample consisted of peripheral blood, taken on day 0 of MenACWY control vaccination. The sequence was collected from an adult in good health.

The CDR3 is CASSPSAGNTIYF. The DNA for the CDR3 is TGTGCCAGTAGTCCGTCGGCTGGAAACACCATATATTTT. The J gene is TRBJ1-3, the V gene TRBV19; unclear D gene. Germline V gene lookup returns CDR1 LNHDA and CDR2 SQIVND (reference sequence). The CDR3 sequence is 13 residues long. Trimming removed 5 bases at V and 2 bases at J, with 7 bases between. Complete variable domain (other parts from reference TRBV19 and TRBJ1-3): DGGITQSPKYLFRKEGQNVTLSCEQNLNHDAMYWYRQDPGQGLRLIYYSQIVNDFQKGDIAEGYSVSREKKESFPLTVTSAQKNPTAFYLCASSPSAGNTIYFGEGSWLTVV.